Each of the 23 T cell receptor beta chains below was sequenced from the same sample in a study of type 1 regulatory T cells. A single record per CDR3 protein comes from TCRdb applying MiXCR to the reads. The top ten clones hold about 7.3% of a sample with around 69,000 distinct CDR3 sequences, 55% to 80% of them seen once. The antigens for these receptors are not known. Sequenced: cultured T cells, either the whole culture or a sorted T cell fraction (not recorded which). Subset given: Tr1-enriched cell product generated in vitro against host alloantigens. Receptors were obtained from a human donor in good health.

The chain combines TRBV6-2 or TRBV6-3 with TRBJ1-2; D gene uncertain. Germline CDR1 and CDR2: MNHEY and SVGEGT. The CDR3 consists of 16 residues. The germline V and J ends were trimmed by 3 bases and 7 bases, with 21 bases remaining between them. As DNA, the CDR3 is TGTGCCAGCAGTTATTTTAGACCGATTTTTTCCCGTGGCTACACCTTC. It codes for CASSYFRPIFSRGYTF.

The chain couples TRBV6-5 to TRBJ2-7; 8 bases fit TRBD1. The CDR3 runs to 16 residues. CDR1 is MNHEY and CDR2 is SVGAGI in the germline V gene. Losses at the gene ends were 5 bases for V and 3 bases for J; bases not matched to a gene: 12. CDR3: CASSKTGQGADYEQYF. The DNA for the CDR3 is TGTGCCAGCAGTAAGACTGGACAGGGTGCAGACTACGAGCAGTACTTC.

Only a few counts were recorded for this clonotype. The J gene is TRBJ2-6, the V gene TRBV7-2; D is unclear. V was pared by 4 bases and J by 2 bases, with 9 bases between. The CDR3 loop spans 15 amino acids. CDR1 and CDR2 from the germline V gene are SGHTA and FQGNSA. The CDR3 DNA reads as TGTGCCAGCAGCTCAGCACATACTGGGGCCAACGTCCTGACTTTC. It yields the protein CASSSAHTGANVLTF.

The CDR3 is CASSQDRAGDEQYF. The CDR3 DNA reads TGCGCCAGCAGCCAAGATAGGGCAGGGGACGAGCAGTACTTC. The chain employs TRBV4-3 and TRBJ2-7; D perhaps matches TRBD1 (6 bases). In germline, CDR1 is LGHNA, CDR2 YSLEER. This CDR3 is 14 amino acids long. Between the trimmed V and J ends, which lost 0 bases and 5 bases, there was a span of 11 bases.

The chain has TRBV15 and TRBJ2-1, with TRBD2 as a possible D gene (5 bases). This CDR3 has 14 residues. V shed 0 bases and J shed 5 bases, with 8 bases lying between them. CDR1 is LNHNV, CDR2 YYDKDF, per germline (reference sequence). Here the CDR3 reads CATSRERVNNEQFF. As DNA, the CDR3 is TGTGCCACCAGCAGAGAGCGGGTGAACAATGAGCAGTTCTTC.

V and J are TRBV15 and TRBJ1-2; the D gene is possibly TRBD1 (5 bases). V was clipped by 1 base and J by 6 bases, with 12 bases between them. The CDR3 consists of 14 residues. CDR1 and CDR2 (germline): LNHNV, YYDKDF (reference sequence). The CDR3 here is CATSRASWGDGYTF. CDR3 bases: TGTGCCACCAGCAGAGCCTCATGGGGGGATGGCTACACCTTC.

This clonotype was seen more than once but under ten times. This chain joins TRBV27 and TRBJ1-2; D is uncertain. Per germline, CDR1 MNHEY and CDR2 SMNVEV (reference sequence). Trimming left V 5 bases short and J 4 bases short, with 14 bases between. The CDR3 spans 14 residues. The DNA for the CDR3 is TGTGCCAGCAGTGCCGGCCGACGAGGCTATGGCTACACCTTC. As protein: CASSAGRRGYGYTF.

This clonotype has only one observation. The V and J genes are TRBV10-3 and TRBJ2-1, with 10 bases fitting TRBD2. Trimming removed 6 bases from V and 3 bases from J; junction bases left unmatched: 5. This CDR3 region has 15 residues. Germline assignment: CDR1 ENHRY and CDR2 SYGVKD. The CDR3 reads CAISPGTSVYNEQFF. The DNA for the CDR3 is TGTGCCATCAGCCCTGGGACTAGCGTCTACAATGAGCAGTTCTTC.

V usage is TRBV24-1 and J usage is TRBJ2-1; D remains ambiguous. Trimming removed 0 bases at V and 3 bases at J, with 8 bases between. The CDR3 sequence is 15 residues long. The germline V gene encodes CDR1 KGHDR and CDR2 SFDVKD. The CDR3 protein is CATSDLLDVYNEQFF. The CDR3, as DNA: TGTGCCACCAGTGATTTGCTAGACGTCTACAATGAGCAGTTCTTC.

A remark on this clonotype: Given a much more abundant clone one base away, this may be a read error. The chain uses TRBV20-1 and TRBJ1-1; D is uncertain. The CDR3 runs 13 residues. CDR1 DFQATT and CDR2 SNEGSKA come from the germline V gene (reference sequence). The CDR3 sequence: CSTSNRLNTEAFF. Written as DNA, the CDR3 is TGCAGTACTAGTAACAGATTGAACACTGAAGCTTTCTTT.

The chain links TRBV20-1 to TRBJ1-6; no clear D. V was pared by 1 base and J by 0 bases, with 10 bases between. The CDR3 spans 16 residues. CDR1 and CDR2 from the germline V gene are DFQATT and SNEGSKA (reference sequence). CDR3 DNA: TGCAGTGCTAGAGTTACACTCAGCTCCTATAATTCACCCCTCCACTTT. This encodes CSARVTLSSYNSPLHF.

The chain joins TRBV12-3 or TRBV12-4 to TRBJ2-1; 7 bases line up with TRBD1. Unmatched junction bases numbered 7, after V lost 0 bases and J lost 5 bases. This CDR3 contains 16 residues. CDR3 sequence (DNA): TGTGCCAGCAGTTTAGCGGGGAGACAGGGACACAATGAGCAGTTCTTC. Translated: CASSLAGRQGHNEQFF.

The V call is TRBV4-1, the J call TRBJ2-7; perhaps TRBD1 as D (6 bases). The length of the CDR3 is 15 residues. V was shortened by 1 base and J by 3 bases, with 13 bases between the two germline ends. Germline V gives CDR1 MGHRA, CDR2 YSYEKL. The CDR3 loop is CASSQVETGNYEQYF. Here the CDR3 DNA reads TGCGCCAGCAGCCAAGTAGAAACAGGGAACTACGAGCAGTACTTC.

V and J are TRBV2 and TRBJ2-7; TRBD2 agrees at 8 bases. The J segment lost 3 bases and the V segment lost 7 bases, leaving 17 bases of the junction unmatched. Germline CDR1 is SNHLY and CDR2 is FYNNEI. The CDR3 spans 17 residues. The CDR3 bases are TGTGCCAGCATGCTTTTCGGCGGACGGGAGGGTCTCTACGAGCAGTACTTC. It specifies CASMLFGGREGLYEQYF.

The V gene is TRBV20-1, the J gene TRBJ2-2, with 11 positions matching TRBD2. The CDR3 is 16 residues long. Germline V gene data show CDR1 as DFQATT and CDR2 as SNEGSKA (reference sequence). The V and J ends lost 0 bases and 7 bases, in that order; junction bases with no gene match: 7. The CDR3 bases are TGCAGTGCTAGAGATAGCACTAGCGGGAGTGGCGGGGAGCTGTTTTTT. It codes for CSARDSTSGSGGELFF.

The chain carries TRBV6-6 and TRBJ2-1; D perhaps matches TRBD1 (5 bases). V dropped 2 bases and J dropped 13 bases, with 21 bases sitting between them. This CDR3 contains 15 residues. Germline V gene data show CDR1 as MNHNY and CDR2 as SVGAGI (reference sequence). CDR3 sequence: CASSYKNTDRGQQFF. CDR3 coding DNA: TGTGCCAGCAGTTACAAAAATACCGACAGAGGCCAACAGTTCTTC.

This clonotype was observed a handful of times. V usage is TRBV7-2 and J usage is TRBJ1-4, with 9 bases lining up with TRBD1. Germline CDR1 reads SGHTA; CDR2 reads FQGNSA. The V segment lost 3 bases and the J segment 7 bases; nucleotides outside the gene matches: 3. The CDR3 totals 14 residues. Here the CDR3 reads CASSLDRGREKLFF. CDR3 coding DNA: TGTGCCAGCAGCTTGGACAGGGGTCGTGAAAAACTGTTTTTT.

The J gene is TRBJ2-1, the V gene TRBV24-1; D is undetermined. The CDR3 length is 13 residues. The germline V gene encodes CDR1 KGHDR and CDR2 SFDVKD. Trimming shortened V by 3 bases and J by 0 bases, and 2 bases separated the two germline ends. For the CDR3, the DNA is TGTGCCACCAGTGATGACTCCTACAATGAGCAGTTCTTC. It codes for CATSDDSYNEQFF.

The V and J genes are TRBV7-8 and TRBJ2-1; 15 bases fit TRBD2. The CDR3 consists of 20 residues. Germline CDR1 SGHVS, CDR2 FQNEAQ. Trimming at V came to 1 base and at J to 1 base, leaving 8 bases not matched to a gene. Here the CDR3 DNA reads TGTGCCAGCAGCTTAGTGCGGACTAGCGGGAGGGGGCGGTCCTACAATGAGCAGTTCTTC. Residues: CASSLVRTSGRGRSYNEQFF.

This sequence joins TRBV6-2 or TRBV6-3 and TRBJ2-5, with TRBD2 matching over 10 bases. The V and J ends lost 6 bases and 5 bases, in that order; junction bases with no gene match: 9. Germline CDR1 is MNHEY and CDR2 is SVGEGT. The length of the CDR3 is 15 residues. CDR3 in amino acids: CASSYPASGSETQYF. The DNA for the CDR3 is TGTGCCAGCAGCTACCCCGCTAGCGGGAGTGAGACCCAGTACTTC.

CDR3 coding DNA: TGCGCCAGCAGCGAAGTAGCGGGAGGCCCCACAGATACGCAGTATTTT. Translating it yields CASSEVAGGPTDTQYF. The V call is TRBV5-1, the J call TRBJ2-3; 10 bases align to TRBD2. V lost 4 bases, J lost 2 bases, and 7 bases stayed unmatched. Germline CDR1 and CDR2: SGHRS and YFSETQ. This CDR3 has 16 amino acids.

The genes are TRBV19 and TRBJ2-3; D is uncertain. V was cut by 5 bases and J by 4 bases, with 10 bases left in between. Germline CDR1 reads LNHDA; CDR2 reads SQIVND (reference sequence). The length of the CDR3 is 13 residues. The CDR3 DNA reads TGTGCCAGTAGTTCGATAGTTGCAGATACGCAGTATTTT. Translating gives CASSSIVADTQYF.

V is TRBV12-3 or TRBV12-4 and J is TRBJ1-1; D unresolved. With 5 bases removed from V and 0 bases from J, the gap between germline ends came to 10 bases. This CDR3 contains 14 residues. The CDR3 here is CASSPGSLNTEAFF. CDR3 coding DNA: TGTGCCAGCAGTCCCGGAAGCCTGAACACTGAAGCTTTCTTT.